Here is one TCR beta chain with its context. The CDR3 covers 15 residues. Germline V gene lookup returns CDR1 LNHDA and CDR2 SQIVND (reference sequence). Making the TCR beta cDNA relied on 5'RACE template switching with UMIs. Each CDR3 protein gets one entry in TCRdb, which reprocessed the 5' RACE reads and gives no DNA. Its table records 120,000 to 150,000 distinct CDR3 sequences. The data stem from a study of T cells expressing NK-cell markers. Looking at the study overall: Among eight sequenced donors, seven carried HCMV seropositivity while one was seronegative.

The TCR originated in a young man in good health. This rearrangement joins TRBV19 to TRBJ1-5; TCRdb gives TRBD1 as the D gene, but with no DNA this cannot be confirmed. The material sequenced was blood T cells: a sorted CD56 or NKG2C T cell subset, CD4+ or CD8+ T cells, or bulk PBMC T cells (not recorded which). The CDR3: CASIFASTLSQPQHF.